This is a list of T cell receptor beta chains from one sample in a study of lymphopenia after photon versus proton radiotherapy. Sequencing used immunoSEQ multiplex PCR; TCRdb keeps in-frame clones, though not all of them. The sample lists tens of thousands of clones; around 82% were seen once. Here the sequenced sample was peripheral blood, taken from a patient treated with photon-based radiotherapy. All receptors derive from a man in his forties or fifties with gastric cancer. Both conserved end residues are part of each CDR3. Fields, in order: CDR3 protein, CDR3 DNA, J gene, D gene, clone size, V gene. The D gene is left open where the match is weak. The listing skips clone size in some rows; elsewhere it reads once, few, many or a size class.

cdr3_aa: CASSLVPQGGEQFF
cdr3_nt: TGTGCCAGCAGCTTAGTCCCCCAGGGCGGTGAGCAGTTCTTC
j_call: TRBJ2-1
d_call: NA
clone_size: NA
v_call: TRBV11-2

cdr3_aa: CASSVWVNTGELFF
cdr3_nt: TGTGCCAGCAGTGTATGGGTTAACACCGGGGAGCTGTTTTTT
j_call: TRBJ2-2
d_call: NA
clone_size: once
v_call: TRBV6-1

cdr3_aa: CASSSLGRRNTEAFF
cdr3_nt: TGTGCCAGCAGTTCCCTAGGACGGAGAAACACTGAAGCTTTCTTT
j_call: TRBJ1-1
d_call: NA
clone_size: NA
v_call: TRBV6-5

cdr3_aa: CASSEYKGGTEAFF
cdr3_nt: TGTGCCAGCAGTGAATATAAAGGGGGAACTGAAGCTTTCTTT
j_call: TRBJ1-1
d_call: NA
clone_size: NA
v_call: TRBV25-1

cdr3_aa: CASSPLARGAGTEAFF
cdr3_nt: TGTGCCAGCAGCCCGCTAGCGAGGGGGGCCGGCACTGAAGCTTTCTTT
j_call: TRBJ1-1
d_call: NA
clone_size: NA
v_call: TRBV11-2

cdr3_aa: CASSFWGAQFYGYTF
cdr3_nt: TGTGCCAGCAGCTTCTGGGGGGCCCAGTTCTATGGCTACACCTTC
j_call: TRBJ1-2
d_call: NA
clone_size: NA
v_call: TRBV7-9

cdr3_aa: CASSYSGNSGNTIYF
cdr3_nt: TGTGCCAGCAGTTACTCGGGGAACTCTGGAAACACCATATATTTT
j_call: TRBJ1-3
d_call: NA
clone_size: NA
v_call: TRBV6-5

cdr3_aa: CSALAAYEQYF
cdr3_nt: TGCAGTGCCCTAGCAGCCTACGAGCAGTACTTC
j_call: TRBJ2-7
d_call: NA
clone_size: NA
v_call: TRBV20-1

cdr3_aa: CASSLDGLAGIYEQYF
cdr3_nt: TGTGCCAGCAGCTTAGACGGACTAGCGGGAATCTACGAGCAGTACTTC
j_call: TRBJ2-7
d_call: TRBD2
clone_size: NA
v_call: TRBV7-9

cdr3_aa: CSARGQTSLFF
cdr3_nt: TGCAGTGCTAGAGGTCAGACTAGCTTGTTCTTC
j_call: TRBJ2-1
d_call: TRBD2
clone_size: NA
v_call: TRBV20-1

cdr3_aa: CASSPLRQDGYTF
cdr3_nt: TGTGCCAGCAGTCCCCTTCGGCAGGATGGCTACACCTTC
j_call: TRBJ1-2
d_call: NA
clone_size: NA
v_call: TRBV6-6

cdr3_aa: CASMRTGGSTEAFF
cdr3_nt: TGTGCCAGCATGAGAACAGGGGGGTCTACTGAAGCTTTCTTT
j_call: TRBJ1-1
d_call: TRBD1
clone_size: NA
v_call: TRBV5-6

cdr3_aa: CASSDRVGTGELFF
cdr3_nt: TGTGCCAGCAGCGACAGGGTTGGCACCGGGGAGCTGTTTTTT
j_call: TRBJ2-2
d_call: TRBD1
clone_size: NA
v_call: TRBV11-3

cdr3_aa: CASSTTSAGGLNTGELFF
cdr3_nt: TGTGCCAGCAGCACAACCTCCGCAGGGGGCTTGAACACCGGGGAGCTGTTTTTT
j_call: TRBJ2-2
d_call: TRBD1
clone_size: NA
v_call: TRBV7-9

cdr3_aa: CASSSDGLGSYTF
cdr3_nt: TGTGCCAGCAGCTCAGACGGGTTGGGGAGCTACACCTTC
j_call: TRBJ1-2
d_call: NA
clone_size: NA
v_call: TRBV7-2

cdr3_aa: CASSPITGFNEQYF
cdr3_nt: TGCGCCAGCAGCCCAATTACAGGGTTCAACGAGCAGTACTTC
j_call: TRBJ2-7
d_call: NA
clone_size: NA
v_call: TRBV4-1

cdr3_aa: CASSRGTSVSYEQYF
cdr3_nt: TGTGCCAGCAGCCGGGGGACTAGCGTATCCTACGAGCAGTACTTC
j_call: TRBJ2-7
d_call: TRBD2
clone_size: NA
v_call: TRBV5-6

cdr3_aa: CATSRDLAGGADTQYF
cdr3_nt: TGTGCCACCAGCAGAGATCTTGCGGGAGGGGCAGATACGCAGTATTTT
j_call: TRBJ2-3
d_call: TRBD2
clone_size: few
v_call: TRBV15

cdr3_aa: CASGGGTGPDTQYF
cdr3_nt: TGTGCCAGCGGTGGGGGGACAGGCCCAGATACGCAGTATTTT
j_call: TRBJ2-3
d_call: TRBD1
clone_size: NA
v_call: TRBV27

cdr3_aa: CASSEGRQYNSPLHF
cdr3_nt: TGTGCCAGCAGTGAAGGTAGACAGTATAATTCACCCCTCCACTTT
j_call: TRBJ1-6
d_call: NA
clone_size: once
v_call: TRBV6-4

cdr3_aa: CASSQDRAYGYTF
cdr3_nt: TGTGCCAGCAGCCAGGACAGGGCCTATGGCTACACCTTC
j_call: TRBJ1-2
d_call: TRBD1
clone_size: NA
v_call: TRBV7-2

cdr3_aa: CASSAEGGKSNQPQHF
cdr3_nt: TGTGCCAGCAGTGCCGAAGGGGGGAAGAGCAATCAGCCCCAGCATTTT
j_call: TRBJ1-5
d_call: NA
clone_size: NA
v_call: TRBV28

cdr3_aa: CASSFPGRETEAFF
cdr3_nt: TGTGCCAGCAGCTTTCCCGGGAGGGAGACTGAAGCTTTCTTT
j_call: TRBJ1-1
d_call: NA
clone_size: few
v_call: TRBV4-2

cdr3_aa: CASSPDSYEQYF
cdr3_nt: TGTGCCAGCTCACCGGACTCCTACGAGCAGTACTTC
j_call: TRBJ2-7
d_call: NA
clone_size: NA
v_call: TRBV18

cdr3_aa: CASSQEGLASYNEQFF
cdr3_nt: TGCGCCAGCAGCCAAGAGGGGCTAGCTTCCTACAATGAGCAGTTCTTC
j_call: TRBJ2-1
d_call: NA
clone_size: few
v_call: TRBV4-1

cdr3_aa: CASSPPGTGTNEQFF
cdr3_nt: TGTGCCAGTAGTCCCCCCGGGACAGGGACCAATGAGCAGTTCTTC
j_call: TRBJ2-1
d_call: TRBD1
clone_size: few
v_call: TRBV19

cdr3_aa: CASSLEVNQPQHF
cdr3_nt: TGCGCCAGCAGCTTGGAAGTCAATCAGCCCCAGCATTTT
j_call: TRBJ1-5
d_call: NA
clone_size: few
v_call: TRBV5-1

cdr3_aa: CASGLGGLASVKNIQYF
cdr3_nt: TGTGCTAGTGGACTGGGAGGACTGGCCAGCGTCAAAAACATTCAGTACTTC
j_call: TRBJ2-4
d_call: NA
clone_size: once
v_call: TRBV12-5

cdr3_aa: CASSVGGGLEQYF
cdr3_nt: TGTGCCAGCAGCGTAGGCGGGGGCCTCGAGCAGTACTTC
j_call: TRBJ2-7
d_call: NA
clone_size: NA
v_call: TRBV9

cdr3_aa: CASSYSGTGYDAFF
cdr3_nt: TGTGCCAGCAGTTACTCAGGGACAGGGTATGATGCTTTCTTT
j_call: TRBJ1-1
d_call: TRBD1
clone_size: NA
v_call: TRBV6-6

cdr3_aa: CAWSVGTANEKLFF
cdr3_nt: TGTGCCTGGAGTGTTGGGACAGCTAATGAAAAACTGTTTTTT
j_call: TRBJ1-4
d_call: TRBD1
clone_size: NA
v_call: TRBV30

cdr3_aa: CASSFHGGGLEQYF
cdr3_nt: TGTGCCAGCAGCTTTCACGGGGGAGGACTCGAGCAGTACTTC
j_call: TRBJ2-7
d_call: NA
clone_size: NA
v_call: TRBV7-9

cdr3_aa: CAISEGRQREGNEQYF
cdr3_nt: TGTGCCATCAGTGAGGGGAGGCAGCGGGAAGGTAACGAGCAGTACTTC
j_call: TRBJ2-7
d_call: TRBD2
clone_size: NA
v_call: TRBV10-3

cdr3_aa: CASSLTGSDEQFF
cdr3_nt: TGTGCCAGCAGCCTTACAGGGAGCGATGAGCAGTTCTTC
j_call: TRBJ2-1
d_call: NA
clone_size: NA
v_call: TRBV5-4

cdr3_aa: CASGQFSGLGADTQYF
cdr3_nt: TGTGCCAGCGGGCAATTTTCGGGACTAGGAGCAGATACGCAGTATTTT
j_call: TRBJ2-3
d_call: TRBD2
clone_size: NA
v_call: TRBV2

cdr3_aa: CATSRGNGAEAFF
cdr3_nt: TGTGCCACCAGCAGAGGGAACGGGGCAGAAGCTTTCTTT
j_call: TRBJ1-1
d_call: NA
clone_size: once
v_call: TRBV15

cdr3_aa: CASSEDPRDRRQPQHF
cdr3_nt: TGTGCCAGCAGTGAAGATCCCCGGGACAGGAGACAGCCCCAGCATTTT
j_call: TRBJ1-5
d_call: TRBD1
clone_size: few
v_call: TRBV6-1

cdr3_aa: CASSLGGQGDGNTIYF
cdr3_nt: TGCGCCAGCAGCTTGGGCGGACAGGGTGATGGAAACACCATATATTTT
j_call: TRBJ1-3
d_call: TRBD1
clone_size: NA
v_call: TRBV5-1

cdr3_aa: CACTLGGQGDTYEQYF
cdr3_nt: TGTGCCTGTACTTTGGGAGGGCAGGGGGATACCTACGAGCAGTACTTC
j_call: TRBJ2-7
d_call: NA
clone_size: NA
v_call: TRBV30

cdr3_aa: CASSSRTGGFEQFF
cdr3_nt: TGTGCCAGCAGTTCCAGGACAGGGGGCTTTGAGCAGTTCTTC
j_call: TRBJ2-1
d_call: TRBD1
clone_size: NA
v_call: TRBV6-6

cdr3_aa: CASSLGDPTQYF
cdr3_nt: TGTGCCAGCAGCTTAGGGGACCCGACCCAGTACTTC
j_call: TRBJ2-5
d_call: NA
clone_size: NA
v_call: TRBV7-9

cdr3_aa: CASSNQGGRTYNEQFF
cdr3_nt: TGTGCCAGTAGTAACCAAGGGGGCAGAACCTACAATGAGCAGTTCTTC
j_call: TRBJ2-1
d_call: TRBD1
clone_size: NA
v_call: TRBV19

cdr3_aa: CACSGVPANVLTF
cdr3_nt: TGTGCCTGTTCCGGGGTTCCAGCCAACGTCCTGACTTTC
j_call: TRBJ2-6
d_call: NA
clone_size: NA
v_call: TRBV30

cdr3_aa: CASSVGPGLGDTQYF
cdr3_nt: TGTGCCAGCAGCGTAGGGCCGGGACTCGGAGATACGCAGTATTTT
j_call: TRBJ2-3
d_call: NA
clone_size: NA
v_call: TRBV9

cdr3_aa: CASSDRDRANEQFF
cdr3_nt: TGTGCCAGCAGCGACCGGGACAGGGCCAATGAGCAGTTCTTC
j_call: TRBJ2-1
d_call: TRBD1
clone_size: NA
v_call: TRBV13

cdr3_aa: CASSITSSYNEQFF
cdr3_nt: TGTGCCAGTAGTATTACTAGCTCTTACAATGAGCAGTTCTTC
j_call: TRBJ2-1
d_call: NA
clone_size: NA
v_call: TRBV19

cdr3_aa: CASRQALNTEAFF
cdr3_nt: TGTGCCAGCAGACAGGCCTTGAACACTGAAGCTTTCTTT
j_call: TRBJ1-1
d_call: NA
clone_size: NA
v_call: TRBV19

cdr3_aa: CASSLSTVAGANVLTF
cdr3_nt: TGCGCCAGCAGCCTGTCTACAGTGGCTGGGGCCAACGTCCTGACTTTC
j_call: TRBJ2-6
d_call: NA
clone_size: NA
v_call: TRBV5-1

cdr3_aa: CASSLTRDRVNEQFF
cdr3_nt: TGCGCCAGCAGCTTAACCCGGGACAGGGTCAATGAGCAGTTCTTC
j_call: TRBJ2-1
d_call: TRBD1
clone_size: NA
v_call: TRBV5-1

cdr3_aa: CASSPGTSGDNEQFF
cdr3_nt: TGTGCCAGCTCCCCGGGGACTAGCGGAGACAATGAGCAGTTCTTC
j_call: TRBJ2-1
d_call: TRBD2
clone_size: NA
v_call: TRBV18

cdr3_aa: CASSLGSPPSTNEKLFF
cdr3_nt: TGTGCCAGCAGCTTAGGCTCTCCACCATCAACTAATGAAAAACTGTTTTTT
j_call: TRBJ1-4
d_call: NA
clone_size: NA
v_call: TRBV7-8

cdr3_aa: CASSSPLDSYGYTF
cdr3_nt: TGTGCCAGTAGTAGTCCCCTCGACAGCTATGGCTACACCTTC
j_call: TRBJ1-2
d_call: NA
clone_size: NA
v_call: TRBV19

cdr3_aa: CASSPKGYGYTF
cdr3_nt: TGTGCCAGCAGCCCAAAGGGCTATGGCTACACCTTC
j_call: TRBJ1-2
d_call: NA
clone_size: few
v_call: TRBV13